This T cell receptor beta chain originates from a study of identifying expanded T cells in peripheral blood. Notes on this clone: Its antigen is as yet unknown.

Some clones are missing from TCRdb's copy, which holds only in-frame ones; the method was immunoSEQ multiplex PCR. Seen here are approximately 80,000 clones, just under 85% observed once, and the top ten hold around 18%. Notes on the study in general: Differentially abundant clones: about 1.2 between replicates, 15 to 17 at approximately two weeks, less than 20 at four.

The V gene lost 3 bases and the J gene lost 5 bases, with 10 bases spanning the gap. The germline V gene has CDR1 SGHTA and CDR2 FQGTGA. This CDR3 is 13 amino acids long. The sample comprised blood. The V call is TRBV7-3, the J call TRBJ2-5; D remains unclear. This TCR was sampled from a person aged 18 to 70 in good health. The CDR3 is CASSLNMGETQYF. CDR3 DNA sequence: TGTGCCAGCAGCTTGAACATGGGGGAGACCCAGTACTTC.